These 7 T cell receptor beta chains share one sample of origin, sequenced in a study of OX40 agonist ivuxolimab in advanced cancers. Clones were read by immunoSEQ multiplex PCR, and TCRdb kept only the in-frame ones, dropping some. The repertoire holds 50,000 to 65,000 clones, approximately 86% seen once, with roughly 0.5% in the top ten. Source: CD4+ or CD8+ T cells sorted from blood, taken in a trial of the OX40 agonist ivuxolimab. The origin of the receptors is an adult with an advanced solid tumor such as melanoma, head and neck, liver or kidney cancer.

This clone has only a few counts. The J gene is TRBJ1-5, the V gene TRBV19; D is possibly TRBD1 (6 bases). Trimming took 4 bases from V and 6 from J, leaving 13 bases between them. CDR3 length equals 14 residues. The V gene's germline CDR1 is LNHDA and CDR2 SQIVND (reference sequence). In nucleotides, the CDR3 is TGTGCCAGTAGTAAATCAGGGGATGGTCAGCCCCAGCATTTT. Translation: CASSKSGDGQPQHF. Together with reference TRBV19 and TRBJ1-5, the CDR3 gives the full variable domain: DGGITQSPKYLFRKEGQNVTLSCEQNLNHDAMYWYRQDPGQGLRLIYYSQIVNDFQKGDIAEGYSVSREKKESFPLTVTSAQKNPTAFYLCASSKSGDGQPQHFGDGTRLSIL.

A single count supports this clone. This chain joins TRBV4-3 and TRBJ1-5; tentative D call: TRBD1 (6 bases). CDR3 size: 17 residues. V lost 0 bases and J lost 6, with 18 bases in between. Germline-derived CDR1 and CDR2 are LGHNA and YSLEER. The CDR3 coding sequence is TGCGCCAGCAGCCAAGATGCCTCGGGGGCTGGTCGTCAGCCCCAGCATTTT. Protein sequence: CASSQDASGAGRQPQHF.

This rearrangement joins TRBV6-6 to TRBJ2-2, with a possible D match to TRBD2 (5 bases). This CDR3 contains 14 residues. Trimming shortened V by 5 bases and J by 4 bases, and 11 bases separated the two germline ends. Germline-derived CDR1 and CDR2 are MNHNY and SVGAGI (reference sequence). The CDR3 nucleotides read TGTGCCAGCAGTCACACTAGAGGCACCGGGGAGCTGTTTTTT. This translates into CASSHTRGTGELFF.

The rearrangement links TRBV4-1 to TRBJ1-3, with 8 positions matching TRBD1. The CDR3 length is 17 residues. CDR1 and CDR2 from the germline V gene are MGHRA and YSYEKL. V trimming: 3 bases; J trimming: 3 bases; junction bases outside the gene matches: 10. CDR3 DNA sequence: TGCGCCAGCAGCCATCCTGAGGGCAGGGGGCTTGGAAACACCATATATTTT. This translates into CASSHPEGRGLGNTIYF.

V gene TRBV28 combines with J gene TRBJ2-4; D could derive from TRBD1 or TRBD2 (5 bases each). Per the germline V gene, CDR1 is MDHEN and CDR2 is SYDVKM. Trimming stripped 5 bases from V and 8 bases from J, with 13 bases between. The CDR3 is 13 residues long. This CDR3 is CASSITGTDIQYF. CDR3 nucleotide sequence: TGTGCCAGCAGTATCACCGGGACGGACATTCAGTACTTC.

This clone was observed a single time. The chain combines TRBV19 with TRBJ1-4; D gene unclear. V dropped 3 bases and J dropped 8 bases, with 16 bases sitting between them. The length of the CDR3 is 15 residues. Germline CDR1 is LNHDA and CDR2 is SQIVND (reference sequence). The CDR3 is CASSIIGVGDEKLFF. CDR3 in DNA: TGTGCCAGTAGTATCATCGGGGTTGGAGACGAAAAACTGTTTTTT. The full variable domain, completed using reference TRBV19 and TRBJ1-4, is DGGITQSPKYLFRKEGQNVTLSCEQNLNHDAMYWYRQDPGQGLRLIYYSQIVNDFQKGDIAEGYSVSREKKESFPLTVTSAQKNPTAFYLCASSIIGVGDEKLFFGSGTQLSVL.

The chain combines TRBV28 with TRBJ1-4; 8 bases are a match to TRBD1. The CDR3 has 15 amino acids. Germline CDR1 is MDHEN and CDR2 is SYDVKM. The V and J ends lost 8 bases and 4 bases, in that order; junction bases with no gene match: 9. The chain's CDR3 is CASLPRDRFNEKLFF. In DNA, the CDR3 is TGTGCCAGCCTTCCTCGGGACAGGTTTAATGAAAAACTGTTTTTT.